This T cell receptor (beta chain) appears in the sequencing data of a study of blood T cell repertoires in COVID-19. At the level of the study: Spain, Italy and the United States supplied samples that represented acute and convalescent COVID-19.

This clone was detected a few times. The CDR3 is 16 residues long. Germline V gene data show CDR1 as SNHLY and CDR2 as FYNNEI. V lost 6 bases, J lost 4 bases, and 14 bases stayed unmatched. The protocol was immunoSEQ multiplex PCR, while the TCRdb copy is restricted to in-frame clones and leaves out a portion. The sample shows 60,000 to 70,000 clones, around nine tenths of them seen only once. The sequenced material came from PBMCs or T cells enriched from blood (not recorded which). The chain couples TRBV2 to TRBJ1-2; 7 positions agree with TRBD1. The source of this sequence is a woman between 35 and 50 years old who had recovered from COVID-19. The CDR3 reads CASSQDLTGRLYGYTF. CDR3 bases: TGTGCCAGCAGCCAGGACCTGACAGGGAGACTCTATGGCTACACCTTC.